This T cell receptor beta chain comes out of a study of CD8 T cells in Susac syndrome. V lost 8 bases to trimming and J lost 4 bases; unmatched junction nucleotides: 2. This CDR3 has 13 amino acids. In germline, CDR1 is MDHEN, CDR2 SYDVKM. Whole-study findings and limits: The study admitted that it had a relatively small number of individuals in its TCR sequencing and HLA analysis.

The authors sequenced TCR beta from blood CD8+ and CD4+ T cells. RNA, at 0.5 to 1 ug, was reverse transcribed with random hexamers. Across 54 Vbeta and 13 Jbeta, immunoSEQ multiplex PCR amplified TCR beta CDR3. TCRdb analysed the immunoSEQ multiplex PCR reads with MiXCR anew, one entry per CDR3 protein. This table holds about 200,000 distinct CDR3 sequences, 80% to 95% found once. Notes on this clonotype: Its antigen is not known.

The receptor was derived from a human donor in good health. The sequencing input was CD4+ T cells from PBMCs. J is TRBJ1-4 and V is TRBV28, with 9 bases lining up with TRBD1. In nucleotides, the CDR3 is TGTGCCAGCCAGACAGGGGGTAATGAAAAACTGTTTTTT. Protein sequence: CASQTGGNEKLFF.